This TCR beta chain was recovered during a study of STAT5B mutations in CD4+ large granular lymphocyte leukemia. Findings and caveats of the study: CD4-sorted patient repertoires seemed more clonal than healthy CD4+ repertoires. Approximately 25% of private leukemic clonotypes occurred rarely in other patients' non-leukemic repertoires. TRBV06-family usage was enriched in top patient clones (8/27) versus controls (2/35).

Trimming removed 3 bases at V and 7 bases at J, with 19 bases between. This CDR3 has 16 residues. Per germline, CDR1 SGHRS and CDR2 YFSETQ. This clone has only a few counts. The antigen remains undetermined. The survey-level immunoSEQ assay was used. The repertoire was sequenced with immunoSEQ multiplex PCR; TCRdb's copy has only in-frame clones and lacks some. Of approximately 30,000 clones in the sample, 81% were seen once. The rearrangement joins TRBV5-1 to TRBJ2-2; D unresolved. Material for sequencing was CD4+ T cells from blood buffy coats. This TCR derives from a human donor in good health. CDR3 coding DNA: TGCGCCAGCAGCTCGCAGGAGAACCTTGCTTACGGGGAGCTGTTTTTT. The encoded protein is CASSSQENLAYGELFF.